This is a list of T cell receptor beta chains from one sample in a study of metastatic and nonmetastatic thyroid tumors. Using MiXCR, TCRdb re-called clones from the PCR reads. The data contain roughly 15,000 clones, around 22% of them singletons. The sample was adjacent normal tissue. These receptor sequences come from a female donor with papillary thyroid cancer or a benign thyroid nodule (not recorded which). Some clones in this sample may be carry-over from other donors' samples. CDR3s include the opening cysteine and the closing phenylalanine or tryptophan. The D gene is left open where the match is weak. The size field is filled for only some rows; it gives once, few, many or a size class.

D,J,V,size,DNA,CDR3
-,TRBJ2-1,TRBV10-3,-,TGTGCCATCAGTGAGTCGGGGGCTAGAAACAATGAGCAGTTCTTC,CAISESGARNNEQFF
-,TRBJ1-4,TRBV9,-,TGTGCGAGCAGCCCCTCTAAACTGTTTTTT,CASSPSKLFF
-,TRBJ2-1,TRBV20-1,-,TGCAGTGCCAAGCGGAGCTCCTACAATGAGCAGTTCTTC,CSAKRSSYNEQFF
-,TRBJ2-7,TRBV6-1,few,TGTGCCAGCAGTTTCAGTCCGGGACGCCAGTCCTACGAGCAGTACTTC,CASSFSPGRQSYEQYF
-,TRBJ2-3,TRBV12-5,few,TGTGCCTGGGGCCCACCAACGACAGATACGCAGTATTTT,CAWGPPTTDTQYF
-,TRBJ2-7,TRBV7-2,many,TGTGCCAGCAGCCAATTAGCGGCAACCTACGAGCAGTACTTC,CASSQLAATYEQYF
-,TRBJ2-1,TRBV3-1,-,TGTGCCAGCAGCCAAGGGGGTGGTGGGAAGCAGTTCTTC,CASSQGGGGKQFF
-,TRBJ2-7,TRBV5-5,-,TGTGCCAGCAGCTTGGCGGCCGTGGGATCCTACGATCAGTACTTC,CASSLAAVGSYDQYF
-,TRBJ1-1,TRBV5-1,few,TGCGCCGGCAGCTTGGGGACAAGCCTGAACACTGAAGCTTTCTTT,CAGSLGTSLNTEAFF
-,TRBJ2-2,TRBV2,few,TGTGCCAGCAGTGGACTAGGGGCCTCCACCGGGGAGCTGTTTTTT,CASSGLGASTGELFF